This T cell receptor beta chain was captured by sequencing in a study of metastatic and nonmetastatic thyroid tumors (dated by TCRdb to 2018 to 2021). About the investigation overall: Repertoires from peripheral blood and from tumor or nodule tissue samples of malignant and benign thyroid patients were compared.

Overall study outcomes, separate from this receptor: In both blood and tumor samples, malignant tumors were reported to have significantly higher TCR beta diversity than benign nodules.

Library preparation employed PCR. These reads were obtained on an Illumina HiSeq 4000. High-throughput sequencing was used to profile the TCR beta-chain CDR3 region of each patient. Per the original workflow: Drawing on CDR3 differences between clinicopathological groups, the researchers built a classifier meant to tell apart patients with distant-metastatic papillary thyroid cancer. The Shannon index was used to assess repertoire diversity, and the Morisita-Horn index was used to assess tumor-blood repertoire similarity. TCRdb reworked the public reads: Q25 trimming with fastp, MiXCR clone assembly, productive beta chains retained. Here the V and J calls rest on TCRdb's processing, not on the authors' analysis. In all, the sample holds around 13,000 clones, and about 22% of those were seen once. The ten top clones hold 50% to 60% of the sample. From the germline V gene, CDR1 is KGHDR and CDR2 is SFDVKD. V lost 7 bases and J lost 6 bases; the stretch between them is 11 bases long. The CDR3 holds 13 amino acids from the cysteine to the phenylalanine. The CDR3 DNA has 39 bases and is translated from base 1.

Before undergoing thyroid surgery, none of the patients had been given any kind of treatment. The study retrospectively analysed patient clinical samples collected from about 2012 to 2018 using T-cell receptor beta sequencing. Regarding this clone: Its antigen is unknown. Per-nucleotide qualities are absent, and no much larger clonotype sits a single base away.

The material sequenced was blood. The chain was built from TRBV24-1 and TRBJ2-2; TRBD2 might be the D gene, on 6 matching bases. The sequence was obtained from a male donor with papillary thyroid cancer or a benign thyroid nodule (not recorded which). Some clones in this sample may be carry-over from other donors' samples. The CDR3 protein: CATRAGGSGELFF. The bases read TGTGCCACCAGAGCGGGCGGATCCGGGGAGCTGTTTTTT.